This T cell receptor beta chain was retrieved from a study of radiation and T cells in renal cell carcinoma. General study findings and limits: Top tumor clonotypes rose in blood 2 weeks post-radiation, then contracted.

Note on this clone: Its antigen is not known.

Time point reported: blood 2 weeks post-SBRT. Treatment in this sample: 15 Gy SBRT to primary tumor, nephrectomy 4 weeks later. TCRdb's copy holds only in-frame clones and misses some; the assay was immunoSEQ multiplex PCR. The profile shows about 26,000 clones, roughly 80% of them singletons. The sequences come from blood, collected from a patient whose treatment included radiotherapy and nephrectomy. The receptor comes from a man between 60 and 70 years old with renal cell carcinoma.

The CDR3 loop reads CASSFIVTGVGANVLTF. The CDR3 coding sequence is TGTGCCAGCAGCTTTATTGTTACGGGGGTTGGGGCCAACGTCCTGACTTTC. The J gene is TRBJ2-6, the V gene TRBV5-4; a possible D gene is TRBD2 (6 bases). The V end lost 2 bases, the J end lost 3 bases, and 15 bases lay between the germline ends. The V gene's germline CDR1 is SGHNT and CDR2 YYREEE (reference sequence). This CDR3 contains 17 residues.